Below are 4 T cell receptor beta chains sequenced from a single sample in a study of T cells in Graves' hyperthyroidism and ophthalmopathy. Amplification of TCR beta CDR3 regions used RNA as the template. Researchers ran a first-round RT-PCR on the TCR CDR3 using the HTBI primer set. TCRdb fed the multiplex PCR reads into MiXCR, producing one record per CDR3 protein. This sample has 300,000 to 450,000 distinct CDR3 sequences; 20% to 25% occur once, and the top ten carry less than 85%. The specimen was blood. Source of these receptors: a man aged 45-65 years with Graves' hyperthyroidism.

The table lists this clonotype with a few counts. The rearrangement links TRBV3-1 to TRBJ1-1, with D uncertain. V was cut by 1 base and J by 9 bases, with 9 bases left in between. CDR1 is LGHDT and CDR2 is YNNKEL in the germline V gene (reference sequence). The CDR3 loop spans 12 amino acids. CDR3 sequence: CASSQVPAQAFF. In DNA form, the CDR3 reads TGTGCCAGCAGCCAAGTACCAGCACAAGCTTTCTTT. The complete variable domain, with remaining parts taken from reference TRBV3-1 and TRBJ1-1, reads DTAVSQTPKYLVTQMGNDKSIKCEQNLGHDTMYWYKQDSKKFLKIMFSYNNKELIINETVPNRFSPKSPDKAHLNLHINSLELGDSAVYFCASSQVPAQAFFGQGTRLTVV.

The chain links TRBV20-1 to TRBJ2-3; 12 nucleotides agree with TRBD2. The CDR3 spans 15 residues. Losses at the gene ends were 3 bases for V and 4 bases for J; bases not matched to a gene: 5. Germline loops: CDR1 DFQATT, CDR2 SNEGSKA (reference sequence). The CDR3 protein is CSASVLAGGSDTQYF. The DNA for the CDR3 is TGCAGTGCTAGTGTACTAGCGGGAGGTTCAGATACGCAGTATTTT.

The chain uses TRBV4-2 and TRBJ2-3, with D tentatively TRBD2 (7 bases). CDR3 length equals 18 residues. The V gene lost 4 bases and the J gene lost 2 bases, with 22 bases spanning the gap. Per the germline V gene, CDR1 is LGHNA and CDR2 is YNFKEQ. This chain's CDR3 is CASSPGLGGGIDTDTQYF. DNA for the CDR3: TGTGCCAGCAGCCCTGGACTAGGGGGGGGAATAGACACAGATACGCAGTATTTT.

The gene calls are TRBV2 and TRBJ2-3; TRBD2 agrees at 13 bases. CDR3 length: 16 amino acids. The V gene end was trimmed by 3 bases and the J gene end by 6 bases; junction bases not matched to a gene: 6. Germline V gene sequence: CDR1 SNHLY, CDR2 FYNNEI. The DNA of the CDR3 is TGTGCCAGCAGTGAGCCACTAGCGGGAGGGGAGGATACGCAGTATTTT. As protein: CASSEPLAGGEDTQYF.